The rows below give T cell receptor beta chains drawn from one sample of a study of TIL therapy for anti-PD-1-resistant metastatic lung cancer. Sequencing used immunoSEQ multiplex PCR; TCRdb keeps in-frame clones, though not all of them. The table shows under 65,000 clones, with roughly four fifths occurring only once. The sample was blood, taken at baseline. The receptors were gathered from a person aged 25 to 85 with non-small cell lung cancer. The conserved cysteine and the conserved F or W are not part of the CDR3 here.

TRBV28	TRBJ2-4	ASSSGGALNIQY
TRBV30	TRBJ2-7	AWSVQVGEQY
TRBV2	TRBJ1-1	ASSESGRQSTEAF
TRBV5-1	TRBJ2-7	ASSLAGIGYEQY
TRBV9	TRBJ2-3	ASSVSLVANTQY
TRBV9	TRBJ1-6	ASSPRVGNSPLH
TRBV7-2	TRBJ2-7	ASSSYRGGLGEQY
TRBV6-4	TRBJ1-1	ASSQDGQNTEAF
TRBV14	TRBJ2-3	ASSQDEGLGTDTQY
TRBV12-3/TRBV12-4	TRBJ2-5	ASRGRETQY
TRBV28	TRBJ1-5	ASSPTSGQSDQPQH
TRBV28	TRBJ2-1	ASRNRAAHRREQF